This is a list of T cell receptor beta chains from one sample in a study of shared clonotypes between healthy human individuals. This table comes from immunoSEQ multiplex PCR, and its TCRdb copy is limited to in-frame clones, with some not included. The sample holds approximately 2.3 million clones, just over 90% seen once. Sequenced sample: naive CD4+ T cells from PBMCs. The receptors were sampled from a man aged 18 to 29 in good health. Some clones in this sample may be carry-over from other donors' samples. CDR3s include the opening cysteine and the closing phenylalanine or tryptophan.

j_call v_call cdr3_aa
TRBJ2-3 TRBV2 CASAKGGVGTDTQYF
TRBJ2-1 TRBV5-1 CASSLGDRINNEQFF
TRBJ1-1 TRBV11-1 CASSFVPGQGGRTEAFF
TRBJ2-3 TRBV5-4 CASSLANWGTDTQYF
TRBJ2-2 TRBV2 CASSESGFTGELFF
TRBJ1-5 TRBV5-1 CASSPRGNQPQHF
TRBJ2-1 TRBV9 CASSVVLGHNEQFF
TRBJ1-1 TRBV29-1 CSVTGRSNTEAFF
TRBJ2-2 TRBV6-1 CASSEAPGTGELFF
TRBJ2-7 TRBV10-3 CAIRRRQDSYEQYF
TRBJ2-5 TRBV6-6 CASSYGQTQYF
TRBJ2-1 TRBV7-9 CASSLVPPEEQFF
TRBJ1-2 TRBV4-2 CASSLTGTGAYGYTF
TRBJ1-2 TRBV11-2 CASSPDSNYGYTF
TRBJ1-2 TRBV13 CASSFLMRDYGYTF
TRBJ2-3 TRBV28 CASSSYRAGRGSDTQYF
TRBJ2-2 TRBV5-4 CASSTGPNTGELFF
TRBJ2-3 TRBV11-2 CASSLGLASLAFTDTQYF
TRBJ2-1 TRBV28 CASSELAGASYNEQFF
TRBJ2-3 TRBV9 CASSGGTDTQYF
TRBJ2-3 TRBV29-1 CSVLAGYSDTQYF
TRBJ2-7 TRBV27 CASSPLRGRLAGLYEQYF
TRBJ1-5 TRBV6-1 CASSEPHQADQPQHF
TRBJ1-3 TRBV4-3 CASSQGLRGPTIYF
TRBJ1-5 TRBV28 CASSTPTQPQHF
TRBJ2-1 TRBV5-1 CASSALAGGRYNEQFF
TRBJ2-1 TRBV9 CASSPSGRADNEQFF
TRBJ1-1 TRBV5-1 CASSAQQGNTEAFF
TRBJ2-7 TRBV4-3 CASSRNRQGNEQYF
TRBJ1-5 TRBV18 CASSSGQNQPQHF
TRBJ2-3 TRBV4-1 CASSPSRGAGGFSSTDTQYF
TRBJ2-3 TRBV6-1 CASSEKVGVFSTDTQYF
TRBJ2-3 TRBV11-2 CASSYRGRVTDTQYF
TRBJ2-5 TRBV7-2 CASSLARTGDRETQYF
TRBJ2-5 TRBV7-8 CASSPRMRGATQYF
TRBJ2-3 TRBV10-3 CAIESTRLFGTDTQYF
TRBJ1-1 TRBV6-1 CASSWTASTEAFF
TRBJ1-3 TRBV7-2 CASSLFAGDSGNTIYF
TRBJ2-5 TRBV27 CASSPRASQETQYF
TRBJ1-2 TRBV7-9 CASSPDRGGYTF
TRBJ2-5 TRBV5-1 CASSFGQQETQYF
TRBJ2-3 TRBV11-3 CASSLEGSATQYF
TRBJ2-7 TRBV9 CASSVDLGSYEQYF
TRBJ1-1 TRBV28 CASRQGGGARLNTEAFF
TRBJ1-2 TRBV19 CASTLRTGDNYGYTF
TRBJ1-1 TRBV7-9 CASSLGTREGTEAFF
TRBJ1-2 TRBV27 CASSRRLRAGYGYTF
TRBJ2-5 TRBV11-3 CASSLALLVAPETQYF
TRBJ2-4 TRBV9 CASSKGDRATKNIQYF
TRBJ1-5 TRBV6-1 CASSDRQPDQPQHF
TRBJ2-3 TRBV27 CASSDSTDTQYF